This T cell receptor beta chain was sequenced in a study of vaccination and CD4 T cells after COVID-19. Looking at the study overall: Control cultures received a CEFX pool, an HIV-1 Nef pool, or no peptide.

This clonotype has just one count. Its antigen remains unidentified. Sequencing of cultured CD4+ T cell DNA used the Oncomine TCR Beta short-read assay. Genomic DNA extraction was carried out from cultured CD4+ T cells. Via MiXCR, TCRdb re-called the PCR reads, giving one row per CDR3 protein. Of some 10,000 distinct CDR3 sequences in the sample, 30% to 45% were seen once. With V trimmed by 6 bases and J by 2 bases, 12 bases remained unmatched. The V gene's germline CDR1 is SGHAT and CDR2 FQDESV (reference sequence). The CDR3 loop spans 16 amino acids. Treatment meaning: roughly nine-day PBMC culture with coronavirus spike peptide pools or control peptides (ViraFEST assay). The collection of CD4+ T cells from the unexposed donor took place before the COVID-19 pandemic (2011-2018). ViraFEST relied on peptide pools to expand antigen-specific T cells; the TCRs were sequenced afterward.

This receptor was taken from a human donor in good health. The V call is TRBV11-1, the J call TRBJ2-7; 8 bases are a match to TRBD1. Sequencing used CD4+ T cells from blood, cultured in vitro. The CDR3 sequence: CASRSRPGQDTYEQYF. In DNA form, the CDR3 reads TGTGCCAGCAGGTCAAGGCCGGGACAGGATACCTACGAGCAGTACTTC.